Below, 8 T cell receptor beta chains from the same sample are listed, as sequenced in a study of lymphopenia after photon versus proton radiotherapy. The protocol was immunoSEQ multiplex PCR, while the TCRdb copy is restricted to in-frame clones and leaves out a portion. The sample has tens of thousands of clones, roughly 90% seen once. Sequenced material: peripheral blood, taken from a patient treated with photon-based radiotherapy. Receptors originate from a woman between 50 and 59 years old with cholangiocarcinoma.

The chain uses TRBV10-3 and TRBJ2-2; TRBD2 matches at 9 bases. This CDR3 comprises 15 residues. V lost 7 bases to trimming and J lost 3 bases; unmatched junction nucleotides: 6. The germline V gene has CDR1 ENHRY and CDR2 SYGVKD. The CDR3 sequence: CAINSRGGDTGELFF. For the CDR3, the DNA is TGTGCCATCAACTCGCGGGGGGGCGACACCGGGGAGCTGTTTTTT.

As DNA, the CDR3 is TGTGCCCACGGGGACAGCTATGGCTACACCTTC. Amino acid sequence: CAHGDSYGYTF. This chain links TRBV10-3 with TRBJ1-2, with 7 positions matching TRBD1. Trimming removed 11 bases from V and 4 bases from J; junction bases left unmatched: 4. This CDR3 region has 11 residues. CDR1 and CDR2 from the germline V gene are ENHRY and SYGVKD.

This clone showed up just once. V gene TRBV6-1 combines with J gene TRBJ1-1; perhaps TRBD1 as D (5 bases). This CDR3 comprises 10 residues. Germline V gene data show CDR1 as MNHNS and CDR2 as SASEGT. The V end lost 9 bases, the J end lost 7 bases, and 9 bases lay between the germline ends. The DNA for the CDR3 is TGTGCCAGTAGAGACAGTGAAGCTTTCTTT. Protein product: CASRDSEAFF.

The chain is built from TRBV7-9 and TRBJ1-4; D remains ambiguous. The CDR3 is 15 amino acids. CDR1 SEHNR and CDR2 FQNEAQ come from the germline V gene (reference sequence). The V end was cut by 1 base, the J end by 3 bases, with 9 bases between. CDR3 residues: CASSLVSGSNEKLFF. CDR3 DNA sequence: TGTGCCAGCAGCTTAGTCTCGGGATCTAATGAAAAACTGTTTTTT.

The CDR3 nucleotides read TGTGCCAGCAGCTTAGTTACGGCGCAGGGGGCCCGGCAGCCCCAGCATTTT. Translated, it gives CASSLVTAQGARQPQHF. V gene TRBV7-9 combines with J gene TRBJ1-5; TRBD1 matches 8 bases. Germline V gene data show CDR1 as SEHNR and CDR2 as FQNEAQ (reference sequence). The junction had 12 bases not matched to a gene; V was cut back by 1 base and J by 7 bases. This CDR3 spans 17 amino acids. The complete variable domain, with remaining parts taken from reference TRBV7-9 and TRBJ1-5, reads DTGVSQNPRHKITKRGQNVTFRCDPISEHNRLYWYRQTLGQGPEFLTYFQNEAQLEKSRLLSDRFSAERPKGSFSTLEIQRTEQGDSAMYLCASSLVTAQGARQPQHFGDGTRLSIL.

CDR3 sequence reads: CASSLLPETQETQYF. In nucleotides, the CDR3 is TGCGCCAGCAGCCTACTCCCGGAAACTCAAGAGACCCAGTACTTC. The J gene is TRBJ2-5, the V gene TRBV5-1; no firm D call. V was pared by 4 bases and J by 2 bases, with 15 bases between. The length of the CDR3 is 15 residues. The germline V gene has CDR1 SGHRS and CDR2 YFSETQ.

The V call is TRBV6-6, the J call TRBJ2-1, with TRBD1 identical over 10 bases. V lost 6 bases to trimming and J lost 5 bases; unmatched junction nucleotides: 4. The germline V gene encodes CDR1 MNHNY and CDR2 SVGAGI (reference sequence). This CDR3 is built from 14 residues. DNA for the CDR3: TGTGCCAGCAGGGGGACAGGGGTCAACAATGAGCAGTTCTTC. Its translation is CASRGTGVNNEQFF.

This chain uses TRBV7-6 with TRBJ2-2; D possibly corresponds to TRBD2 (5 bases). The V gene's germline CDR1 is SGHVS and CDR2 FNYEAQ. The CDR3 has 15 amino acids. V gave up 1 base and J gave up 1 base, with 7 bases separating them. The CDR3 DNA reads TGTGCCAGCAGCTTAGGGACTCGGAACACCGGGGAGCTGTTTTTT. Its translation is CASSLGTRNTGELFF.